This T cell receptor (beta chain) was documented in a study of patients and donors after allogeneic stem cell transplantation. The sample holds one count of this clonotype. The junction had 3 bases not matched to a gene; V was cut back by 5 bases and J by 5 bases. Germline V gives CDR1 SGHAT, CDR2 FQNNGV. There are 15 residues in the CDR3. One entry per CDR3 protein results from TCRdb running MiXCR on the RT-PCR reads. Of about 72,000 distinct CDR3 sequences in the sample, approximately 26% were seen once. This sequence originates from a human donor who was either an allogeneic HSCT recipient or a stem cell or donor lymphocyte infusion donor (not recorded which). It is not recorded whose cells these are; they may come from a transplant donor. This chain uses TRBV11-2 with TRBJ2-1, with 13 positions matching TRBD2. Sequenced sample: blood, either unsorted or a sorted T cell fraction (not recorded which). The CDR3 DNA is TGTGCCAGCAGCCGAGGACTAGCGGGGGACAATGAGCAGTTCTTC. Encoded protein: CASSRGLAGDNEQFF.